This T cell receptor beta chain was found in a study of beta chain features in type 1 diabetes. Overall study results and limits: Moderate but significant shortening of TCRB CDR3s was recorded in all four CD4+ subsets from Type 1 diabetes patients.

Expressed TCRB transcripts were sequenced because the isolated RNA had all been reverse transcribed beforehand. Libraries were prepared by immunoSEQ multiplex PCR; TCRdb keeps only in-frame clonotypes and omits some of them. The sample contains fewer than 350,000 clones, roughly 15% of which appear only once. About this clone: Its target is unknown.

Via CD45RO/CCR7/CD25/CD127/CD95/CD27, cells of the CD4+ naive, central memory, regulatory and stem cell-like memory subsets were sorted. The germline V gene has CDR1 SGHVS and CDR2 FNYEAQ. This CDR3 has 16 amino acids. V shed 0 bases, J shed 1 base, and the junction held 3 bases outside the gene matches. This sequence was found in a man aged 18 to 29 with type 1 diabetes. V gene TRBV7-6 combines with J gene TRBJ2-5, with 9 bases aligning to TRBD2. Sequencing was performed on naive CD4+ T cells from blood. The CDR3 spells CASSLAASGVQETQYF. CDR3 nucleotide sequence: TGTGCCAGCAGCTTAGCTGCTAGCGGGGTCCAAGAGACCCAGTACTTC.